These 29 T cell receptor beta chains were all obtained from the same sample, sequenced in a study of T cell responses to AZD1222 COVID-19 vaccine. Some clones are missing from TCRdb's copy, which holds only in-frame ones; the method was immunoSEQ multiplex PCR. The table shows some 140,000 clones, with approximately 87% occurring only once. The material was peripheral blood, obtained on day 0 of MenACWY control vaccination. The receptors were sampled from an adult in good health.

CDR3 sequence: CASSSGLAGGNTDTQYF. In nucleotides, the CDR3 is TGTGCCAGCAGCTCAGGACTAGCGGGAGGGAACACAGATACGCAGTATTTT. The chain joins TRBV5-4 to TRBJ2-3; 15 bases align to TRBD2. CDR3 length: 17 amino acids. With V trimmed by 3 bases and J by 2 bases, 4 bases remained unmatched. CDR1 SGHNT and CDR2 YYREEE come from the germline V gene (reference sequence).

This chain uses TRBV5-1 with TRBJ1-6, with 7 bases that match TRBD1. The V gene's germline CDR1 is SGHRS and CDR2 YFSETQ. The CDR3 covers 14 residues. Trimming cost V 6 bases and J 5 bases; bases outside gene matches: 5. The CDR3 is CASTTGSHNSPLHF. CDR3 DNA: TGCGCCAGCACGACAGGGAGCCATAATTCACCCCTCCACTTT.

This chain links TRBV19 with TRBJ2-1, with 13 bases fitting TRBD2. CDR3 length: 17 residues. Trimming at V came to 5 bases and at J to 0 bases, leaving 4 bases not matched to a gene. Germline CDR1 and CDR2: LNHDA and SQIVND (reference sequence). The CDR3 loop reads CASSPGLAGVSYNEQFF. DNA for the CDR3: TGTGCCAGTAGTCCCGGACTAGCGGGAGTCTCCTACAATGAGCAGTTCTTC.

V usage is TRBV7-2 and J usage is TRBJ2-7, with 7 nucleotides matching TRBD1. CDR1 is SGHTA, CDR2 FQGNSA, per germline. The CDR3 runs to 13 residues. The ends lost 5 bases at V and 2 bases at J; junction bases unmatched: 3. The CDR3 nucleotides are TGTGCCAGCAGCCAAGGGGGCGCCTACGAGCAGTACGTC. It codes for CASSQGGAYEQYV.

J is TRBJ1-2 and V is TRBV18; 10 bases are shared with TRBD1. With V trimmed by 2 bases and J by 4 bases, 4 bases remained unmatched. Germline loops: CDR1 KGHSH, CDR2 LQKENI. The length of the CDR3 is 15 residues. CDR3 nucleotide sequence: TGTGCCAGCTCACCAGAATGGGACAGGGGCTATGGCTACACCTTC. It specifies CASSPEWDRGYGYTF.

The chain uses TRBV5-4 and TRBJ1-2; TRBD1 might be the D (5 bases). Between the trimmed V and J ends, which lost 4 bases and 4 bases, there was a span of 17 bases. CDR1 SGHNT and CDR2 YYREEE come from the germline V gene (reference sequence). The CDR3 runs 15 residues. DNA of the CDR3: TGTGCCAGCAGCCCGGCGGGACCAGTGGGCTATGGCTACACCTTC. This sequence encodes CASSPAGPVGYGYTF.

This clone appeared once. The chain employs TRBV2 and TRBJ2-7, with 9 positions matching TRBD2. V lost 8 bases and J lost 1; bases outside the gene matches: 6. Germline values: CDR1 SNHLY, CDR2 FYNNEI. This CDR3 contains 14 residues. In DNA form, the CDR3 reads TGTGCCAGCCAGCCGGGACTAGCTTCCTACGAGCAGTACGTC. Translation: CASQPGLASYEQYV.

The chain couples TRBV5-4 to TRBJ2-1, with 11 bases lining up with TRBD2. CDR1 SGHNT and CDR2 YYREEE come from the germline V gene (reference sequence). V shed 4 bases and J 5 bases; nucleotides not matched to a gene: 14. The CDR3 sequence is 18 residues long. CDR3 sequence reads: CASSLSLRTSGPHNEQFF. For the CDR3, the DNA is TGTGCCAGCAGCCTATCCCTCCGGACTAGCGGGCCACACAATGAGCAGTTCTTC. Full variable domain (remainder filled in from reference TRBV5-4 and TRBJ2-1): ETGVTQSPTHLIKTRGQQVTLRCSSQSGHNTVSWYQQALGQGPQFIFQYYREEENGRGNFPPRFSGLQFPNYSSELNVNALELDDSALYLCASSLSLRTSGPHNEQFFGPGTRLTVL.

The rearrangement joins TRBV6-5 to TRBJ1-5; D not certain. Trimming removed 6 bases at V and 3 bases at J, with 6 bases between. Germline V gene sequence: CDR1 MNHEY, CDR2 SVGAGI. The length of the CDR3 is 12 residues. Here the CDR3 DNA reads TGTGCCAGCAGATCCCCCAATCAGCCCCAGCATTTT. Its protein is CASRSPNQPQHF.

The rearrangement joins TRBV7-9 to TRBJ1-5; tentatively, D is TRBD1 (6 bases). Germline values: CDR1 SEHNR, CDR2 FQNEAQ (reference sequence). This CDR3 contains 15 residues. V dropped 5 bases and J dropped 4 bases, with 15 bases sitting between them. DNA for the CDR3: TGTGCCAGCAGCCCACCCGGGACAAATAATCAGCCCCAGCATTTT. Protein sequence: CASSPPGTNNQPQHF.

This clone was recorded once. This chain connects TRBV27 to TRBJ2-3; possibly TRBD1 or TRBD2 for D (5 bases each). Germline V CDR1 and CDR2: MNHEY, SMNVEV (reference sequence). V gave up 7 bases and J gave up 4 bases, with 24 bases separating them. This CDR3 contains 17 residues. The CDR3 bases are TGTGCCAGCATCTTACGCTCGGGACCAGAAATCGCAGATACGCAGTATTTT. Protein product: CASILRSGPEIADTQYF.

The gene calls are TRBV12-3 or TRBV12-4 and TRBJ1-5, with D tentatively TRBD1 (5 bases). The V end lost 11 bases, the J end lost 3 bases, and 14 bases lay between the germline ends. This CDR3 region has 13 residues. CDR3 bases: TGTGCCTCTCGTTGGGGGGTCAATCAGCCCCAGCATTTT. It yields the protein CASRWGVNQPQHF.

DNA of the CDR3: TGTGCCAGCGTTCTTCAGGGGGCGAAGAGGACTGAAGCTTTCTTT. This codes for CASVLQGAKRTEAFF. The gene calls are TRBV2 and TRBJ1-1; 8 positions agree with TRBD1. In germline, CDR1 is SNHLY, CDR2 FYNNEI. CDR3 length: 15 amino acids. Unmatched junction bases numbered 13, after V lost 8 bases and J lost 5 bases.

The gene calls are TRBV12-3 or TRBV12-4 and TRBJ1-1; D gene ambiguous. The V and J ends lost 7 bases and 1 base respectively, with 10 bases between them. The length of the CDR3 is 13 residues. CDR3 nucleotide sequence: TGTGCCAGCACCCGAATCCCGAACACTGAAGCTTTCTTT. This translates into CASTRIPNTEAFF.

This clone was detected only once. The gene calls are TRBV5-1 and TRBJ1-4; D is unresolved. Germline values: CDR1 SGHRS, CDR2 YFSETQ. V lost 4 bases, J lost 6 bases, and 13 bases lay in between. The CDR3 covers 14 residues. The CDR3 bases are TGCGCCAGCAGCCCCAGCATCAAGGATGAAAAACTGTTTTTT. Translating gives CASSPSIKDEKLFF.

This chain joins TRBV13 and TRBJ2-6, with 7 bases matching TRBD1. Germline values: CDR1 PRHDT, CDR2 FYEKMQ (reference sequence). The CDR3 extends over 16 amino acids. V gave up 7 bases and J gave up 0 bases; unmatched junction bases: 6. In nucleotides, the CDR3 is TGTGCCAGCACTTGGACAGGAGTCTCTGGGGCCAACGTCCTGACTTTC. Protein sequence: CASTWTGVSGANVLTF.

The rearrangement joins TRBV13 to TRBJ1-1, with D perhaps matching TRBD1 (6 bases). Trimming left V 5 bases short and J 2 bases short, with 15 bases between. There are 15 residues in the CDR3. The germline V gene encodes CDR1 PRHDT and CDR2 FYEKMQ (reference sequence). DNA of the CDR3: TGTGCCAGCAGCGCGAGGTTAGGGGGTAACACTGAAGCTTTCTTT. As protein: CASSARLGGNTEAFF. The entire variable domain, with the rest obtained from reference TRBV13 and TRBJ1-1, is as follows: AAGVIQSPRHLIKEKRETATLKCYPIPRHDTVYWYQQGPGQDPQFLISFYEKMQSDKGSIPDRFSAQQFSDYHSELNMSSLELGDSALYFCASSARLGGNTEAFFGQGTRLTVV.

This clone was counted between two and nine times. The chain uses TRBV10-3 and TRBJ2-3; D may be TRBD1 (5 bases). Trimming removed 2 bases at V and 4 bases at J, with 22 bases between. The CDR3 runs 18 residues. Germline loops: CDR1 ENHRY, CDR2 SYGVKD. The CDR3 DNA reads as TGTGCCATCAGTGAGCCCTTTCTGACGGCCAAAGGGGCAGATACGCAGTATTTT. It codes for CAISEPFLTAKGADTQYF.

The chain is built from TRBV10-3 and TRBJ1-5; D gene uncertain. The ends were cut back, 3 bases at V and 0 bases at J, with 6 bases in the middle. CDR3 length: 14 amino acids. From germline, CDR1 is ENHRY and CDR2 SYGVKD. The CDR3 here is CAISEQSSNQPQHF. The CDR3 bases are TGTGCCATCAGTGAACAGAGTAGCAATCAGCCCCAGCATTTT.

V gene TRBV5-1 combines with J gene TRBJ2-2; D is perhaps TRBD1 (5 bases). V lost 0 bases to trimming and J lost 4 bases, with 10 bases between them. The CDR3 sequence is 15 residues long. Germline CDR1 reads SGHRS; CDR2 reads YFSETQ. The CDR3 sequence: CASSLAQGSTGELFF. Here the CDR3 DNA reads TGCGCCAGCAGCTTGGCCCAGGGCTCCACCGGGGAGCTGTTTTTT.

This sequence joins TRBV3-1 (or the pseudogene TRBV3-2) and TRBJ2-1; 10 bases are shared with TRBD2. Germline CDR1 reads LGHDT; CDR2 reads YNNKEL (reference sequence). CDR3 length: 15 residues. V lost 4 bases, J lost 10 bases, and 10 bases stayed unmatched. The CDR3 sequence: CASSPRGSGGREQFF. For the CDR3, the DNA is TGTGCCAGCAGCCCCCGGGGTAGCGGGGGGAGGGAGCAGTTCTTC.

The genes are TRBV5-6 and TRBJ1-4; tentatively, D is TRBD1 (6 bases). Germline assignment: CDR1 SGHDT and CDR2 YYEEEE. V was shortened by 4 bases and J by 12 bases, with 13 bases between the two germline ends. The CDR3 is 12 residues long. The CDR3 protein is CASSATEGELFF. The CDR3, as DNA: TGTGCCAGCAGCGCAACAGAGGGGGAACTGTTTTTT.

The chain couples TRBV29-1 to TRBJ2-1; 7 positions agree with TRBD1. Germline assignment: CDR1 SQVTM and CDR2 ANQGSEA. CDR3 size: 13 residues. With V trimmed by 7 bases and J by 2 bases, 5 bases remained unmatched. The CDR3 region is CSGNRGAYNEQFF. The CDR3 nucleotides read TGCAGCGGGAACAGGGGAGCCTACAATGAGCAGTTCTTC.

This clone was seen once. The rearrangement links TRBV7-9 to TRBJ1-1; D unclear. Trimming shortened V by 2 bases and J by 7 bases, and 8 bases separated the two germline ends. The CDR3 loop spans 12 amino acids. Germline V gene data show CDR1 as SEHNR and CDR2 as FQNEAQ (reference sequence). The CDR3 here is CASSLIGIEAFF. DNA of the CDR3: TGTGCCAGCAGCTTAATAGGGATTGAAGCTTTCTTT.

V and J are TRBV6-6 and TRBJ2-7; 7 nucleotides match TRBD1. With 7 bases clipped from V and 4 bases from J, the junction kept 7 bases outside the gene matches. In germline, CDR1 is MNHNY, CDR2 SVGAGI (reference sequence). The CDR3 consists of 13 residues. CDR3 DNA: TGTGCCAGCAACCGGGACAGAGCTTACGAGCAGTACTTC. It specifies CASNRDRAYEQYF.

The rearrangement uses TRBV6-1 and TRBJ1-5; D may be TRBD1 (5 bases). Germline loops: CDR1 MNHNS, CDR2 SASEGT. This CDR3 region has 15 residues. Between the trimmed V and J ends, which lost 0 bases and 3 bases, there was a span of 9 bases. The chain's CDR3 is CASSEASGHNQPQHF. The CDR3 bases are TGTGCCAGCAGTGAAGCGTCAGGGCACAATCAGCCCCAGCATTTT.

The V gene is TRBV6-5, the J gene TRBJ2-1, with 8 bases matching TRBD2. Unmatched junction bases numbered 10, after V lost 8 bases and J lost 13 bases. Germline-derived CDR1 and CDR2 are MNHEY and SVGAGI. CDR3 length: 12 residues. CDR3 residues: CASVGEREKQFF. CDR3 in DNA: TGTGCCAGCGTTGGAGAGCGGGAGAAACAGTTCTTC.

The rearrangement uses TRBV5-1 and TRBJ1-2, with 7 bases fitting TRBD1. Germline loops: CDR1 SGHRS, CDR2 YFSETQ. The trim removed 2 bases at V and 4 bases at J, leaving 8 bases unmatched. The CDR3 contains 15 residues. The CDR3 reads CASSLGQGETYGYTF. CDR3 bases: TGCGCCAGCAGCTTAGGGCAGGGGGAGACCTATGGCTACACCTTC. The full variable domain, with the rest looked up from reference TRBV5-1 and TRBJ1-2, is KAGVTQTPRYLIKTRGQQVTLSCSPISGHRSVSWYQQTPGQGLQFLFEYFSETQRNKGNFPGRFSGRQFSNSRSEMNVSTLELGDSALYLCASSLGQGETYGYTFGSGTRLTVV.

The V gene is TRBV5-1, the J gene TRBJ2-2, with TRBD1 matching 9 bases. V gave up 3 bases and J gave up 5 bases; unmatched junction bases: 5. The CDR3 loop spans 15 amino acids. CDR1 is SGHRS, CDR2 YFSETQ, per germline. In nucleotides, the CDR3 is TGCGCCAGCAGCTCGGGGGACAGGGAGACCGGGGAGCTGTTTTTT. Its translation: CASSSGDRETGELFF.